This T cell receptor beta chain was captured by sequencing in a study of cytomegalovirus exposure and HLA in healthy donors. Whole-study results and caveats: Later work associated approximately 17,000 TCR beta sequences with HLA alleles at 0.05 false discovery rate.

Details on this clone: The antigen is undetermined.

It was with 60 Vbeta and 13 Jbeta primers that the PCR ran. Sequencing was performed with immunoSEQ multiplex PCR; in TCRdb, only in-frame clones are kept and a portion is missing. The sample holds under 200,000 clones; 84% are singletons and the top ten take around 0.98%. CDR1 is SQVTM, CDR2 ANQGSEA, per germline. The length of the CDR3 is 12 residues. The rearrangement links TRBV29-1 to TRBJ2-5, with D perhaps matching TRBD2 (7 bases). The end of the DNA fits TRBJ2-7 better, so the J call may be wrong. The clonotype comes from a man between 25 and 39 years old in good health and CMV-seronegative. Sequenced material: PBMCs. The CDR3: CSGSRGANEQYF. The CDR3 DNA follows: TGCAGCGGATCCCGGGGGGCGAACGAGCAGTACTTC.